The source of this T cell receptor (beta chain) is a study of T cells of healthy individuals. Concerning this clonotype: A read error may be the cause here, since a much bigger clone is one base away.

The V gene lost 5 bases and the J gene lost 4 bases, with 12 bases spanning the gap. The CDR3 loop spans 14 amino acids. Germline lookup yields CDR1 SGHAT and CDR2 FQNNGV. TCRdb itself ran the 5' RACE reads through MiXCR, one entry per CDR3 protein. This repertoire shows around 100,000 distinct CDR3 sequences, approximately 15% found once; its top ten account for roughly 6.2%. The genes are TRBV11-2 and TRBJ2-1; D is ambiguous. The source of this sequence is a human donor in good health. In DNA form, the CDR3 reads TGTGCCAGCAGCATGGCGGTAGAGTACAATGAGCAGTTCTTC. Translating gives CASSMAVEYNEQFF. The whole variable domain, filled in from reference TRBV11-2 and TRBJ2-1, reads EAGVAQSPRYKIIEKRQSVAFWCNPISGHATLYWYQQILGQGPKLLIQFQNNGVVDDSQLPKDRFSAERLKGVDSTLKIQPAKLEDSAVYLCASSMAVEYNEQFFGPGTRLTVL.